This TCR beta chain derives from a study of T cell changes during pregnancy in multiple sclerosis. CDR3 length: 17 amino acids. J was trimmed by 2 bases and V by 5 bases; bases with no gene match: 5. The germline CDR1 and CDR2 sequences are SEHNR and FQNEAQ (reference sequence). This clone was seen a few times. Some clones are missing from TCRdb's copy, which holds only in-frame ones; the method was immunoSEQ multiplex PCR. The sample contains about 22,000 clones, approximately 87% of which appear only once. The chain joins TRBV7-9 to TRBJ2-1; 14 bases are a match to TRBD2. This clonotype was obtained from a female donor with multiple sclerosis, enrolled in a pregnancy study. The sequenced sample was CD8+ T cells from peripheral blood mononuclear cells, obtained before pregnancy. CDR3 DNA sequence: TGTGCCAGCAGCCCCATGACTAGCGGGAGGGCCTACAATGAGCAGTTCTTC. Protein sequence: CASSPMTSGRAYNEQFF.